This T cell receptor (beta chain) originates from a study of identical twins. MiXCR, run by TCRdb on the 5' RACE reads, gives a single entry per CDR3 protein. The sample has 570,000 or so distinct CDR3 sequences, roughly 9.5% seen once; the top ten hold roughly 3%. CDR1 is SGDLS, CDR2 YYNGEE, per germline. The CDR3 spans 19 residues. V lost 0 bases, J lost 0 bases, and 10 bases stayed unmatched. This clonotype was picked up a small number of times. In addition, the sample was reused for a study of yellow fever vaccine responses in identical twins.

Sequenced sample: PBMCs. The clonotype was recovered from a woman under 30 in good health. This sequence joins TRBV9 and TRBJ2-3; 10 positions agree with TRBD2. The CDR3: CASSVGRLAGETSTDTQYF. CDR3 nucleotide sequence: TGTGCCAGCAGCGTAGGGAGGCTAGCGGGGGAGACTAGCACAGATACGCAGTATTTT.